The 30 T cell receptor beta chains below come from one sample, sequenced in a study of Tregs in tolerant kidney transplant recipients. TCRdb keeps only in-frame clones here, not all; method: immunoSEQ multiplex PCR. The repertoire table contains tens of thousands of clones. Sequences were derived from CD4+ T cells from blood, sampled before the transplant. The receptor set was obtained from a human donor who received a combined kidney and bone marrow transplant.

About this clone itself: The read falls 3 residues short of the CDR3 end, and the missing part is taken from the germline J gene. The chain employs TRBV6-2 or TRBV6-3 and TRBJ2-4; tentatively, D is TRBD1 or TRBD2 (5 bases each). Deletions cut 6 bases from V and 0 bases from J, with 9 bases between. CDR1 and CDR2 from the germline V gene are MNHEY and SVGEGT. The CDR3 totals 14 residues. The CDR3: CASSQRGAKNIQYF. Partial CDR3 DNA: TGTGCCAGCAGCCAGAGGGGAGCCAAAAACATT.

Notes on this clone: Read sequence stops 3 residues before the CDR3 end, and the germline J gene provides the missing end. The rearrangement joins TRBV19 to TRBJ2-2; 7 positions match TRBD1. The CDR3 runs 13 residues. J gave up 10 bases and V 6 bases, and 8 bases lay outside the gene matches. From germline, CDR1 is LNHDA and CDR2 SQIVND (reference sequence). The CDR3 here is CASRGTGAEELFF. The sequenced CDR3 bases are TGTGCCAGTAGAGGCACAGGGGCTGAGGAG. Full variable domain (missing parts from reference TRBV19 and TRBJ2-2): DGGITQSPKYLFRKEGQNVTLSCEQNLNHDAMYWYRQDPGQGLRLIYYSQIVNDFQKGDIAEGYSVSREKKESFPLTVTSAQKNPTAFYLCASRGTGAEELFFGEGSRLTVL.

Comment on this clone: The CDR3 end lies 3 residues beyond the end of the read and is filled in from the germline J gene. V usage is TRBV5-5 and J usage is TRBJ1-6; the match to TRBD1 covers 9 bases. The CDR3 is 14 amino acids. With V trimmed by 0 bases and J by 9 bases, 1 base remained unmatched. Germline CDR1 reads SGHKS; CDR2 reads YYEKEE (reference sequence). The covered CDR3 bases are TGTGCCAGCAGCTTGGGGGACAGGGTTTCACCC. It codes for CASSLGDRVSP. The full CDR3 is CASSLGDRVSPLHF.

As to this clone: The read ends 3 residues before the CDR3 terminus; that terminus is restored from the germline J gene. The chain has TRBV2 and TRBJ1-2; unclear D gene. Germline-derived CDR1 and CDR2 are SNHLY and FYNNEI. The CDR3 consists of 13 residues. The V gene lost 4 bases and the J gene lost 6 bases, with 12 bases spanning the gap. This CDR3 is CASSVDTGNGYTF. The part of the CDR3 DNA that was read is TGTGCCAGCAGTGTCGACACGGGGAATGGC.

The CDR3 bases that were read are TGTGCCAGCAGCTCCCCGGTCGGGGGTAAGGGC. Amino acids: CASSSPVGGKG. The whole CDR3 region reads CASSSPVGGKGYTF. This sequence joins TRBV7-2 and TRBJ1-2; possible D gene TRBD1, 5 bases. Read sequence stops 3 residues before the CDR3 end, and the germline J gene provides the missing end. This CDR3 region has 14 residues. Germline V gives CDR1 SGHTA, CDR2 FQGNSA.

Comment on this clone: The DNA ends 3 residues before the CDR3 does, and the rest of the CDR3 is filled in from the germline J gene. The chain has TRBV19 and TRBJ2-1, with 11 bases identical to TRBD2. Per the germline V gene, CDR1 is LNHDA and CDR2 is SQIVND (reference sequence). CDR3 length equals 16 residues. J was trimmed by 9 bases and V by 3 bases; bases with no gene match: 10. The CDR3 sequence is CASSIPTSGVPVEQFF. The covered CDR3 bases are TGTGCCAGTAGTATCCCGACTAGCGGGGTCCCGGTTGAG.

A word on this clone: Sequencing ends 3 residues short of the CDR3 end; the germline J gene provides the rest. The rearrangement links TRBV6-2 or TRBV6-3 to TRBJ1-1, with D maybe TRBD1 (6 bases). V lost 8 bases, J lost 2 bases, and 18 bases lay in between. The CDR3 contains 15 residues. CDR1 is MNHEY and CDR2 is SVGEGT in the germline V gene. The CDR3 is CASSPLGQPNTEAFF. The sequenced part of the CDR3 DNA is TGTGCCAGCTCACCCCTAGGACAGCCCAACACTGAA.

Remarks on this clone: The read ends 3 residues shy of where the CDR3 ends; the end is completed using the germline J gene. This sequence joins TRBV7-9 and TRBJ1-1, with 11 bases lining up with TRBD1. The V gene's germline CDR1 is SEHNR and CDR2 FQNEAQ (reference sequence). The CDR3 sequence is 15 residues long. With V trimmed by 4 bases and J by 4 bases, 5 bases remained unmatched. The part of the CDR3 DNA that was read is TGTGCCAGCAGCTCCGGACAGGGGGCTGGCACTGAA. This encodes CASSSGQGAGTE. The CDR3, in full, reads CASSSGQGAGTEAFF. Full variable domain (outside the CDR3, taken from reference TRBV7-9 and TRBJ1-1): DTGVSQNPRHKITKRGQNVTFRCDPISEHNRLYWYRQTLGQGPEFLTYFQNEAQLEKSRLLSDRFSAERPKGSFSTLEIQRTEQGDSAMYLCASSSGQGAGTEAFFGQGTRLTVV.

CDR3 DNA, as far as it was read: TGTGCCAGCTCACCGGGACAGGGGATTTGGCAGCCC. Protein product: CASSPGQGIWQP. The entire CDR3 protein is CASSPGQGIWQPQHF. The chain recombines TRBV18 with TRBJ1-5; 10 positions agree with TRBD1. The read gets to within 3 residues of the CDR3 end, and the germline J gene fills in the rest. Trimming cost V 3 bases and J 7 bases; bases outside gene matches: 6. CDR1 is KGHSH, CDR2 LQKENI, per germline. The CDR3 length is 15 residues.

Turning to this clone: The read terminates 3 residues ahead of where the CDR3 ends, so the germline J gene completes it. The chain recombines TRBV6-1 with TRBJ1-1, with D tentatively TRBD1 (6 bases). V lost 3 bases, J lost 5 bases, and 13 bases lay in between. CDR3 length: 14 amino acids. Germline CDR1 MNHNS, CDR2 SASEGT. CDR3 residues: CASSDDRRVTEAFF. The CDR3 DNA, read in part, is TGTGCCAGCAGTGATGACAGGCGGGTTACTGAA.

On this clone itself: The CDR3 extends 3 residues past the end of the read, so its final part is completed from the germline J gene. The chain joins TRBV5-1 to TRBJ2-5; D possibly corresponds to TRBD1 (6 bases). With 3 bases removed from V and 5 bases from J, the gap between germline ends came to 8 bases. In germline, CDR1 is SGHRS, CDR2 YFSETQ. The CDR3 has 12 residues. The CDR3 DNA, read in part, is TGCGCCAGCAGCTCAACAGGGGAGACC. It translates to CASSSTGET. From start to end, the CDR3 is CASSSTGETQYF.

Comment on this clone: The CDR3 end falls 3 residues outside the read, so it is completed with the germline J gene. V gene TRBV19 combines with J gene TRBJ1-1; D might be TRBD1 (6 bases). Trimming removed 5 bases from V and 1 base from J, with 17 bases in between. The germline V gene encodes CDR1 LNHDA and CDR2 SQIVND (reference sequence). The CDR3 spans 16 residues. CDR3 loop: CASSGPNLGGNTEAFF. The sequenced part of the CDR3 DNA is TGTGCCAGTAGTGGGCCAAACCTAGGGGGGAACACTGAA. The full variable domain, rest sourced from reference TRBV19 and TRBJ1-1, is DGGITQSPKYLFRKEGQNVTLSCEQNLNHDAMYWYRQDPGQGLRLIYYSQIVNDFQKGDIAEGYSVSREKKESFPLTVTSAQKNPTAFYLCASSGPNLGGNTEAFFGQGTRLTVV.

To note about this clone: The read stops 3 residues short of the end of the CDR3; the missing end is completed from the germline J gene. The V call is TRBV14, the J call TRBJ1-6, with 9 bases matching TRBD1. Germline assignment: CDR1 SGHDN and CDR2 FVKESK. With V trimmed by 1 base and J by 10 bases, 5 bases remained unmatched. This CDR3 region has 15 residues. The CDR3 DNA, read in part, is TGTGCCAGCAGCCAAGGACAGGGGGTTAGCTCACCC. Its translation is CASSQGQGVSSP. The complete CDR3 reads CASSQGQGVSSPLHF.

Notes on this clone: The read gets to within 3 residues of the CDR3 end, and the germline J gene fills in the rest. This sequence joins TRBV19 and TRBJ1-1, with TRBD1 as a possible D gene (5 bases). This CDR3 comprises 14 residues. Trimming removed 10 bases from V and 1 base from J, with 16 bases in between. Germline assignment: CDR1 LNHDA and CDR2 SQIVND (reference sequence). The CDR3 spells CATTPGRRNTEAFF. The part of the CDR3 DNA that was read is TGTGCCACCACCCCAGGGAGGAGGAACACTGAA.

On this clone: Read coverage stops 3 residues before the CDR3 terminus; the germline J gene supplies the remainder. The V call is TRBV30, the J call TRBJ1-5; a possible D gene is TRBD1 (5 bases). The V end was cut by 1 base, the J end by 5 bases, with 9 bases between. Germline V gene lookup returns CDR1 GTSNPN and CDR2 SVGIG (reference sequence). CDR3 length equals 13 residues. The CDR3 sequence is CAWSEGRDQPQHF. CDR3 DNA (partial): TGTGCCTGGAGTGAGGGGAGGGATCAGCCC.

A remark on this clone: The read is 3 residues too short to cover the CDR3 end, so that end is filled in from the germline J gene. The V and J genes are TRBV7-6 and TRBJ1-1; D gene uncertain. The CDR3 sequence is 14 residues long. V was shortened by 2 bases and J by 3 bases, with 10 bases between the two germline ends. Germline lookup yields CDR1 SGHVS and CDR2 FNYEAQ. Here the CDR3 reads CASSLRSRDTEAFF. The sequenced CDR3 bases are TGTGCCAGCAGCTTACGCTCTCGGGACACTGAA.

Comments on this clone: The read is 3 residues too short to cover the CDR3 end, so that end is filled in from the germline J gene. The chain employs TRBV19 and TRBJ1-1; maybe TRBD1 (5 bases). The V gene's germline CDR1 is LNHDA and CDR2 SQIVND (reference sequence). Trimming shortened V by 7 bases and J by 4 bases, and 16 bases separated the two germline ends. This CDR3 has 14 amino acids. Partial CDR3 DNA: TGTGCCAGTACCAGGGAGCAGGTAGTCACTGAA. Its protein product is CASTREQVVTE. The entire CDR3 reads CASTREQVVTEAFF.

Concerning this clone: The CDR3 extends 3 residues past the end of the read, so its final part is completed from the germline J gene. The V gene is TRBV7-6, the J gene TRBJ1-1; 7 bases align to TRBD1. CDR1 is SGHVS, CDR2 FNYEAQ, per germline. The V gene end was trimmed by 3 bases and the J gene end by 6 bases; junction bases not matched to a gene: 10. This CDR3 region has 15 residues. CDR3 DNA, as far as it was read: TGTGCCAGCAGCTTGATGTGGCAGGGGGTGGCTGAA. This translates into CASSLMWQGVAE. The full CDR3 protein reads CASSLMWQGVAEAFF.

On this clone itself: The read gets to within 3 residues of the CDR3 end, and the germline J gene fills in the rest. The genes are TRBV19 and TRBJ1-2; D possibly corresponds to TRBD1 (5 bases). Per the germline V gene, CDR1 is LNHDA and CDR2 is SQIVND (reference sequence). CDR3 length: 14 residues. V was pared by 1 base and J by 7 bases, with 13 bases between. CDR3 bases read: TGTGCCAGTAGTATAGGGACGACGAGGGGTGGC. The encoded protein is CASSIGTTRGG. The full CDR3 sequence reads CASSIGTTRGGYTF.

As for this clone: The read terminates 3 residues before the CDR3 end, so the remaining end is supplied by the germline J gene. The chain has TRBV18 and TRBJ2-2; 12 bases align to TRBD2. The CDR3 spans 17 residues. The trim removed 8 bases at V and 0 bases at J, leaving 7 bases unmatched. Germline loops: CDR1 KGHSH, CDR2 LQKENI. The CDR3 here is CASRLAGAGANTGELFF. Incomplete CDR3 DNA: TGTGCCAGCCGACTAGCGGGGGCCGGTGCGAACACCGGGGAG.

A word on this clone: The read gets to within 3 residues of the CDR3 end, and the germline J gene fills in the rest. The V and J genes are TRBV10-1 and TRBJ2-7, with TRBD2 as a possible D gene (5 bases). CDR1 WNHNN and CDR2 SYGVQD come from the germline V gene (reference sequence). V lost 3 bases, J lost 6 bases, and 9 bases lay in between. This CDR3 has 12 residues. The DNA read from the CDR3 is TGCGCCAGCAGTGAAGTAGAGGGCGAG. The encoded protein is CASSEVEGE. The entire CDR3 protein reads CASSEVEGEQYF.

The chain's CDR3 is CASSHGLAGETQYF. The part of the CDR3 DNA that was read is TGTGCCAGCAGCCACGGACTAGCCGGAGAGACC. The rearrangement links TRBV11-2 to TRBJ2-5; TRBD2 matches at 8 bases. The CDR3 end falls 3 residues outside the read, so it is completed with the germline J gene. V was clipped by 5 bases and J by 4 bases; unmatched bases: 6. Germline-derived CDR1 and CDR2 are SGHAT and FQNNGV. This CDR3 spans 14 amino acids.

Details on this clone: With the read ending 3 residues before the CDR3 end, the germline J gene is used to fill in that end. V and J are TRBV19 and TRBJ2-7; possibly TRBD1 for D (5 bases). CDR1 and CDR2 from the germline V gene are LNHDA and SQIVND (reference sequence). V shed 3 bases and J shed 3 bases, with 9 bases lying between them. The CDR3 totals 13 residues. The part of the CDR3 DNA that was read is TGTGCCAGTAGTATTGACAGAGACTACGAG. Protein: CASSIDRDYE. The CDR3 as a whole reads CASSIDRDYEQYF.

A word on this clone: Read sequence stops 3 residues before the CDR3 end, and the germline J gene provides the missing end. The chain recombines TRBV5-1 with TRBJ2-2; D remains ambiguous. The CDR3 has 16 amino acids. Germline-derived CDR1 and CDR2 are SGHRS and YFSETQ. The V and J ends lost 3 bases and 0 bases respectively, with 12 bases between them. The CDR3 bases that were read are TGCGCCAGCAGCTCGGATACACGGGCGAACACCGGGGAG. Translating it yields CASSSDTRANTGE. The whole CDR3 reads CASSSDTRANTGELFF. Filled out from reference TRBV5-1 and TRBJ2-2, the complete variable domain reads KAGVTQTPRYLIKTRGQQVTLSCSPISGHRSVSWYQQTPGQGLQFLFEYFSETQRNKGNFPGRFSGRQFSNSRSEMNVSTLELGDSALYLCASSSDTRANTGELFFGEGSRLTVL.

Of note for this clone: The read finishes 3 residues shy of the CDR3 end, and the germline J gene is used to complete it. The chain is built from TRBV18 and TRBJ2-1; the match to TRBD1 covers 10 bases. The trim removed 0 bases at V and 6 bases at J, leaving 5 bases unmatched. From germline, CDR1 is KGHSH and CDR2 LQKENI. This CDR3 is built from 16 residues. CDR3 loop: CASSPPWDRGGNEQFF. The part of the CDR3 DNA that was read is TGTGCCAGCTCACCACCCTGGGACAGGGGAGGCAATGAG.

In the case of this clone: Coverage ceases 3 residues before the CDR3 finishes, and the germline J gene fills in the end. The chain combines TRBV5-1 with TRBJ2-2; 7 bases fit TRBD1. Trimming cost V 0 bases and J 2 bases; bases outside gene matches: 1. Germline CDR1 is SGHRS and CDR2 is YFSETQ. The CDR3 is 15 residues long. CDR3 region: CASSLGDSNTGELFF. CDR3 bases read: TGCGCCAGCAGCTTGGGGGACAGCAACACCGGGGAG.

Of note for this clone: The CDR3 extends 3 residues past the end of the read, so its final part is completed from the germline J gene. The chain has TRBV18 and TRBJ2-1; D gene unclear. Between the trimmed V and J ends, which lost 0 bases and 5 bases, there was a span of 8 bases. The germline V gene has CDR1 KGHSH and CDR2 LQKENI. The CDR3 is made up of 14 amino acids. The CDR3 region is CASSPPTDNNEQFF. The sequenced CDR3 bases are TGTGCCAGCTCACCACCAACAGATAACAATGAG.

The CDR3 sequence: CASRDSGFDTEAFF. The part of the CDR3 DNA that was read is TGTGCCAGCCGTGACTCGGGTTTCGACACTGAA. The rearrangement uses TRBV19 and TRBJ1-1; D remains unclear. The missing CDR3 end, 3 residues past where the read stops, is filled in from the germline J gene. The length of the CDR3 is 14 residues. V was cut by 9 bases and J by 3 bases, with 17 bases left in between. The V gene's germline CDR1 is LNHDA and CDR2 SQIVND (reference sequence).

Of note for this clone: The read finishes 3 residues shy of the CDR3 end, and the germline J gene is used to complete it. This rearrangement joins TRBV2 to TRBJ2-1; possibly TRBD2 for D (6 bases). V was trimmed by 6 bases and J by 5 bases, leaving 14 bases between them. Looked up from germline, CDR1 is SNHLY and CDR2 is FYNNEI. CDR3 length: 14 amino acids. The sequenced part of the CDR3 DNA is TGTGCCAGCAGGGATCGCGGGGAGCACAATGAG. As protein: CASRDRGEHNE. The full CDR3 protein is CASRDRGEHNEQFF.

A note on this clone: Coverage ceases 3 residues before the CDR3 finishes, and the germline J gene fills in the end. The V and J genes are TRBV19 and TRBJ1-1; 8 nucleotides align to TRBD1. In germline, CDR1 is LNHDA, CDR2 SQIVND (reference sequence). CDR3 length: 17 amino acids. CDR3 residues: CASSKGQGAYLFPEAFF. Incomplete CDR3 DNA: TGTGCCAGTAGTAAAGGGCAGGGGGCGTATTTATTCCCCGAA.